A selection of T cell receptor beta chains follows, all from one sample in a study of CD8+CD57+ T cells in acquired aplastic anemia. One entry per CDR3 protein results from TCRdb running MiXCR on the reads. The data show hundreds of thousands of distinct CDR3 sequences, with about 70% seen just once and more than 3.5% held by the top ten. The sequenced sample was sorted CD4+, CD8+, or CD8+CD57+ T cells (not recorded which) from PBMCs. These receptor sequences come from a human donor in good health, serving as a control. The CDR3 runs from the conserved cysteine through the conserved F or W. Some rows have no size entry. The others give once, few or many, or a class for an expanded clone.

v_gene,j_gene,abundance,CDR3aa
TRBV10-3,TRBJ2-7,few,CAISESGGGGFHEQYF
TRBV29-1,TRBJ2-7,.,CSVGGGLDSEQYF
TRBV7-2,TRBJ2-5,.,CASSSWRGEVYEQF
TRBV5-4,TRBJ1-6,.,CASSLGRQRNSPLHF
TRBV9,TRBJ2-7,.,CASSATGGSCEQYF
TRBV20-1,TRBJ1-1,.,CSARETDLWPEAFF
TRBV20-1,TRBJ1-6,.,CSANSTSGGDSPLHF
TRBV11-2,TRBJ2-2,.,CASRLAGHTGELFF
TRBV19,TRBJ1-1,.,CASGDGNTEAFF
TRBV18,TRBJ2-7,.,CASSPGLAGVEQYF
TRBV9,TRBJ1-2,.,CASSQTSEYSYTF
TRBV14,TRBJ2-7,.,CASSQVHSTNEKHF
TRBV5-1,TRBJ2-7,few,CASSLTNRGHEQYF
TRBV20-1,TRBJ2-1,.,CSGETCGGACEQFF
TRBV7-3,TRBJ2-3,.,CASSRGQGKLEKQYF
TRBV5-4,TRBJ2-5,.,CASSPSLGHQGTQYF
TRBV5-4,TRBJ2-7,many,CASSKTTGGVWDEQYF
TRBV24-1,TRBJ1-5,.,CATSERSVAHGDQPQHF
TRBV4-3,TRBJ1-1,many,CASSIRTGGVNTEAFF
TRBV7-3,TRBJ1-6,.,CASSLRPRPYAPLHF
TRBV18,TRBJ2-1,many,CASSTGNEQFF
TRBV6-2/TRBV6-3,TRBJ1-5,many,CASTLTGNNQPQHF
TRBV7-2,TRBJ2-7,.,CASSLAGIAGGESSYEQYF
TRBV11-2,TRBJ2-3,.,CASSPHRAAGTDTQYF
TRBV20-1,TRBJ1-5,.,CSARGRRASSQHF
TRBV10-3,TRBJ1-2,.,CAISEIGRDGYTF
TRBV5-4,TRBJ1-6,.,CASSSRDISPLHF
TRBV6-5,TRBJ2-7,many,CASSSAGEGEQYF
TRBV12-3/TRBV12-4,TRBJ1-5,few,CASSLADEHF
TRBV24-1,TRBJ1-1,many,CATSDSGQGAGAFF
TRBV7-2,TRBJ1-2,.,CASREQGFGYTF
TRBV5-6,TRBJ1-1,many,CASSRRRVGDFTEAFF
TRBV9,TRBJ2-1,.,CASSLLTGSEEAF
TRBV7-9,TRBJ2-1,.,CASGTGINEQFF
TRBV24-1,TRBJ1-2,.,CATSEPDRRYTYGYTF